This T cell receptor beta chain was found in a study of T cell changes during pregnancy in multiple sclerosis. Sequencing was performed with immunoSEQ multiplex PCR; in TCRdb, only in-frame clones are kept and a portion is missing. The data show just under 85,000 clones, roughly nine tenths seen once. Germline CDR1 reads SGDLS; CDR2 reads YYNGEE. The germline V and J ends were trimmed by 3 bases and 3 bases, with 7 bases remaining between them. The CDR3 consists of 12 residues. The material was peripheral blood, obtained in the first trimester of pregnancy. The clonotype was recovered from a female donor with multiple sclerosis, enrolled in a pregnancy study. This chain links TRBV9 with TRBJ2-7; D is unresolved. The CDR3 loop is CASSDQDYEQYF. For the CDR3, the DNA is TGTGCCAGCAGCGATCAGGACTACGAGCAGTACTTC. The entire variable domain, with the rest obtained from reference TRBV9 and TRBJ2-7, is as follows: DSGVTQTPKHLITATGQRVTLRCSPRSGDLSVYWYQQSLDQGLQFLIQYYNGEERAKGNILERFSAQQFPDLHSELNLSSLELGDSALYFCASSDQDYEQYFGPGTRLTVT.